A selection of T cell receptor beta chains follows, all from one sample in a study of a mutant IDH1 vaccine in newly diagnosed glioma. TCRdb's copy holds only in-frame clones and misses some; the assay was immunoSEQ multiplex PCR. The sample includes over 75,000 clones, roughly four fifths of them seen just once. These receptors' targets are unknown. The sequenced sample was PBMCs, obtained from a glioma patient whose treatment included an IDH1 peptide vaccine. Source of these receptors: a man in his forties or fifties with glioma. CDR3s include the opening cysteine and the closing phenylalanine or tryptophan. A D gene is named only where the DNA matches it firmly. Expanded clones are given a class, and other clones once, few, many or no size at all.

CDR3aa: CATLRPASFNYGYTF
CDR3nt: TGTGCCACCCTGAGGCCCGCATCTTTTAACTATGGCTACACCTTC
j_gene: TRBJ1-2
d_gene: .
abundance: .
v_gene: TRBV28

CDR3aa: CASSDEGFRSQPQHF
CDR3nt: TGTGCCAGCAGTGACGAGGGTTTTAGGAGTCAGCCCCAGCATTTT
j_gene: TRBJ1-5
d_gene: .
abundance: .
v_gene: TRBV6-1

CDR3aa: CASSHTGAGDTQYF
CDR3nt: TGCGCCAGCAGCCATACAGGGGCGGGAGATACGCAGTATTTT
j_gene: TRBJ2-3
d_gene: TRBD1
abundance: medium-sized
v_gene: TRBV4-1

CDR3aa: CASSLRSLRAYTDTQYF
CDR3nt: TGTGCCAGCAGTTTACGGTCGTTAAGGGCTTACACAGATACGCAGTATTTT
j_gene: TRBJ2-3
d_gene: .
abundance: few
v_gene: TRBV27

CDR3aa: CASQSPLTGRNTEAFF
CDR3nt: TGTGCCAGTCAATCCCCCCTGACAGGACGAAACACTGAAGCTTTCTTT
j_gene: TRBJ1-1
d_gene: .
abundance: .
v_gene: TRBV19

CDR3aa: CAWMKGYEQFF
CDR3nt: TGTGCCTGGATGAAGGGTTATGAGCAGTTCTTC
j_gene: TRBJ2-1
d_gene: .
abundance: .
v_gene: TRBV30

CDR3aa: CASSITGGDTQYF
CDR3nt: TGTGCCAGTAGTATAACAGGGGGAGATACGCAGTATTTT
j_gene: TRBJ2-3
d_gene: TRBD1
abundance: .
v_gene: TRBV19

CDR3aa: CASSDGPRRDTQYF
CDR3nt: TGCGCCAGCAGTGACGGGCCCCGCAGGGATACGCAGTATTTT
j_gene: TRBJ2-3
d_gene: .
abundance: .
v_gene: TRBV10-2

CDR3aa: CASSEGAGSIETQYF
CDR3nt: TGTGCCAGCAGTGAAGGGGCAGGTTCCATAGAGACCCAGTACTTC
j_gene: TRBJ2-5
d_gene: .
abundance: few
v_gene: TRBV6-1

CDR3aa: CASSSPGLAGAHVTDTQYF
CDR3nt: TGTGCCAGCAGCTCTCCGGGACTAGCGGGGGCTCATGTCACAGATACGCAGTATTTT
j_gene: TRBJ2-3
d_gene: TRBD2
abundance: .
v_gene: TRBV7-8

CDR3aa: CASSLAQGRIYNEQFF
CDR3nt: TGTGCCAGCAGCTTAGCGCAGGGACGGATTTACAATGAGCAGTTCTTC
j_gene: TRBJ2-1
d_gene: .
abundance: .
v_gene: TRBV7-8

CDR3aa: CASSSLRAPGQFF
CDR3nt: TGTGCCAGCAGTTCACTCCGGGCCCCTGGCCAGTTCTTC
j_gene: TRBJ2-1
d_gene: .
abundance: .
v_gene: TRBV28

CDR3aa: CASSFGTGGPEKLFF
CDR3nt: TGTGCCAGCAGCTTTGGGACAGGGGGTCCTGAAAAACTGTTTTTT
j_gene: TRBJ1-4
d_gene: TRBD1
abundance: few
v_gene: TRBV5-4

CDR3aa: CASSLGLAGGFTYEQYF
CDR3nt: TGTGCCAGCAGCTTGGGGCTAGCGGGAGGTTTTACCTACGAGCAGTACTTC
j_gene: TRBJ2-7
d_gene: TRBD2
abundance: .
v_gene: TRBV13

CDR3aa: CASSPSLGDKTNYGYTF
CDR3nt: TGTGCCAGCAGCCCAAGCCTGGGGGACAAAACTAACTATGGCTACACCTTC
j_gene: TRBJ1-2
d_gene: .
abundance: .
v_gene: TRBV9

CDR3aa: CASSPRHLYEQYF
CDR3nt: TGTGCCAGCTCACCACGACACCTCTACGAGCAGTACTTC
j_gene: TRBJ2-7
d_gene: .
abundance: once
v_gene: TRBV18

CDR3aa: CASSPDSRDEQYF
CDR3nt: TGTGCCAGCTCACCAGATAGTCGCGACGAGCAGTACTTC
j_gene: TRBJ2-7
d_gene: .
abundance: .
v_gene: TRBV18

CDR3aa: CASSQDLGQPNTGELFF
CDR3nt: TGCGCCAGCAGCCAAGATCTCGGACAGCCAAACACCGGGGAGCTGTTTTTT
j_gene: TRBJ2-2
d_gene: .
abundance: .
v_gene: TRBV4-3

CDR3aa: CASSQESRGLDNEQFF
CDR3nt: TGCGCCAGCAGCCAAGAGTCGAGGGGGCTGGACAATGAGCAGTTCTTC
j_gene: TRBJ2-1
d_gene: TRBD1
abundance: .
v_gene: TRBV4-3

CDR3aa: CASSLLPGELFF
CDR3nt: TGTGCCAGCAGCTTACTACCCGGGGAGCTGTTTTTT
j_gene: TRBJ2-2
d_gene: .
abundance: .
v_gene: TRBV11-2

CDR3aa: CASSPGTGGIYEQYF
CDR3nt: TGTGCCAGCAGCCCCGGGACAGGGGGCATTTACGAGCAGTACTTC
j_gene: TRBJ2-7
d_gene: TRBD1
abundance: .
v_gene: TRBV9

CDR3aa: CASSLAGTSVETQYF
CDR3nt: TGTGCCAGCAGCTTGGCCGGGACTAGCGTTGAGACCCAGTACTTC
j_gene: TRBJ2-5
d_gene: TRBD2
abundance: .
v_gene: TRBV5-4

CDR3aa: CASSEPGDNQPQHF
CDR3nt: TGTGCCAGCAGTGAACCAGGGGACAATCAGCCCCAGCATTTT
j_gene: TRBJ1-5
d_gene: .
abundance: few
v_gene: TRBV25-1

CDR3aa: CASSLELSGSPSDTQYF
CDR3nt: TGTGCCAGCAGCTTAGAACTTAGCGGGAGCCCCTCAGATACGCAGTATTTT
j_gene: TRBJ2-3
d_gene: TRBD2
abundance: few
v_gene: TRBV7-2

CDR3aa: CAWTMYGTGKQPQHF
CDR3nt: TGTGCCTGGACTATGTACGGGACAGGGAAACAGCCCCAGCATTTT
j_gene: TRBJ1-5
d_gene: TRBD1
abundance: .
v_gene: TRBV30

CDR3aa: CASSPRQTQETQYF
CDR3nt: TGTGCCAGCAGCCCGAGACAGACACAAGAGACCCAGTACTTC
j_gene: TRBJ2-5
d_gene: .
abundance: once
v_gene: TRBV7-6

CDR3aa: CASSQTRTSGFNEQFF
CDR3nt: TGCGCCAGCAGCCAGACCAGGACTAGCGGGTTTAATGAGCAGTTCTTC
j_gene: TRBJ2-1
d_gene: TRBD2
abundance: .
v_gene: TRBV4-3

CDR3aa: CASSLGRNNEQFF
CDR3nt: TGTGCCAGCAGCCTCGGACGCAACAATGAGCAGTTCTTC
j_gene: TRBJ2-1
d_gene: .
abundance: .
v_gene: TRBV2

CDR3aa: CASSLLAGQETQYF
CDR3nt: TGTGCCAGCAGCTTGTTGGCAGGGCAAGAGACCCAGTACTTC
j_gene: TRBJ2-5
d_gene: .
abundance: .
v_gene: TRBV4-2

CDR3aa: CASSVATGAGGHTEAFF
CDR3nt: TGTGCCAGCAGCGTAGCTACAGGGGCAGGGGGCCACACTGAAGCTTTCTTT
j_gene: TRBJ1-1
d_gene: TRBD1
abundance: .
v_gene: TRBV9

CDR3aa: CASSKIFVRTDIWAPLHF
CDR3nt: TGTGCCAGCAGCAAAATATTTGTGAGGACGGATATATGGGCACCCCTCCACTTT
j_gene: TRBJ1-6
d_gene: .
abundance: .
v_gene: TRBV21-1

CDR3aa: CASSVASGSLGKNSPLHF
CDR3nt: TGTGCCAGCAGCGTAGCTTCCGGCTCACTCGGGAAAAATTCACCCCTCCACTTT
j_gene: TRBJ1-6
d_gene: .
abundance: many
v_gene: TRBV9